The 28 T cell receptor beta chains reported below all come from one sample, sequenced in a study of blood T cell repertoires in COVID-19 (dated by TCRdb to between 2020 and 2021). The library was made by the immunoSEQ multiplex PCR assay. TCRdb took over this immuneACCESS table, retaining in-frame rearrangements with V and J assigned. Such tables are incomplete; in checked studies, under half of the missing clones stem from an unresolved V gene, and the remainder is unexplained. The sample table shows 170,000 or so clones, and about 90% are seen once. Of the sample, more than 6.5% is held by the ten largest clones. The sequenced material came from PBMCs or T cells enriched from blood (not recorded which). The receptor source for this set is a woman aged 45-65 years who had recovered from COVID-19.

The sample holds a few counts of this clone. This chain joins TRBV2 and TRBJ1-1; 12 bases fit TRBD1. The CDR3 runs 16 residues. Unmatched junction bases numbered 12, after V lost 7 bases and J lost 6 bases. CDR1 is SNHLY and CDR2 is FYNNEI in the germline V gene. This CDR3 is CASNWDRGRQKAEAFF. CDR3 DNA: TGTGCCAGCAATTGGGACAGGGGGCGACAAAAGGCTGAAGCTTTCTTT.

V is TRBV28 and J is TRBJ1-1; TRBD1 matches at 11 bases. Trimming took 6 bases from V and 1 from J; bases not matched to a gene: 7. This CDR3 has 16 residues. Germline lookup yields CDR1 MDHEN and CDR2 SYDVKM. The CDR3 reads CASSLDRGRKNTEAFF. The DNA for the CDR3 is TGTGCCAGCAGCCTGGACAGGGGGCGGAAGAACACTGAAGCTTTCTTT. Variable domain in full (rest from reference TRBV28 and TRBJ1-1): DVKVTQSSRYLVKRTGEKVFLECVQDMDHENMFWYRQDPGLGLRLIYFSYDVKMKEKGDIPEGYSVSREKKERFSLILESASTNQTSMYLCASSLDRGRKNTEAFFGQGTRLTVV.

On this clone: Germline is not matched at one junction end, which may reflect a read error. This sample includes further DNA sequences coding for the same CDR3. CDR3 DNA: TGTGCCAGCAGTGAAGCGGGACACAAGCACACCGGGGAGTTGTTTTTT. It translates to CASSEAGHKHTGELFF. The chain employs TRBV6-1 and TRBJ2-2; D is possibly TRBD1 (6 bases). CDR3 length: 16 amino acids. CDR1 MNHNS and CDR2 SASEGT come from the germline V gene.

This clone was seen just once. The chain is built from TRBV7-2 and TRBJ1-6; D possibly corresponds to TRBD1 (6 bases). Per the germline V gene, CDR1 is SGHTA and CDR2 is FQGNSA. The CDR3 length is 14 residues. Trimming left V 7 bases short and J 4 bases short, with 11 bases between. This CDR3 is CASTSQGYNSPLHF. The CDR3 DNA reads as TGTGCCAGCACCTCACAGGGTTATAATTCACCCCTCCACTTT.

This rearrangement joins TRBV28 to TRBJ2-7; perhaps TRBD1 as D (5 bases). The CDR3 extends over 16 amino acids. Trimming took 5 bases from V and 0 from J, leaving 17 bases between them. In germline, CDR1 is MDHEN, CDR2 SYDVKM. The CDR3 spells CASSNGNRHLSYEQYF. For the CDR3, the DNA is TGTGCCAGCAGTAATGGAAACAGGCATCTCTCCTACGAGCAGTACTTC. Full variable domain (outside the CDR3, taken from reference TRBV28 and TRBJ2-7): DVKVTQSSRYLVKRTGEKVFLECVQDMDHENMFWYRQDPGLGLRLIYFSYDVKMKEKGDIPEGYSVSREKKERFSLILESASTNQTSMYLCASSNGNRHLSYEQYFGPGTRLTVT.

V and J are TRBV9 and TRBJ2-7, with 11 bases lining up with TRBD1. The germline V gene has CDR1 SGDLS and CDR2 YYNGEE. V was pared by 7 bases and J by 5 bases, with 2 bases of the junction left unmatched. The CDR3 is 12 amino acids. CDR3 loop: CASGQGAHEQYF. CDR3 nucleotide sequence: TGTGCCAGCGGACAGGGGGCCCACGAGCAGTACTTC.

The rearrangement links TRBV28 to TRBJ2-1, with a possible D match to TRBD2 (5 bases). The CDR3 spans 13 residues. Trimming pared 4 bases from V and 7 bases from J, leaving 11 bases between. Germline CDR1 is MDHEN and CDR2 is SYDVKM. This CDR3 reads CASSSTDYNEQFF. For the CDR3, the DNA is TGTGCCAGCAGTTCTACCGACTATAATGAGCAGTTCTTC.

The CDR3 region is CASSERLAGVSSYEQYF. For the CDR3, the DNA is TGTGCCAGCAGTGAAAGGCTAGCGGGAGTAAGCTCCTACGAGCAGTACTTC. This chain uses TRBV6-1 with TRBJ2-7; 10 bases are a match to TRBD2. CDR1 is MNHNS and CDR2 is SASEGT in the germline V gene. The CDR3 extends over 17 amino acids. V was clipped by 2 bases and J by 0 bases; unmatched bases: 7.

V gene TRBV3-1 (or the pseudogene TRBV3-2) combines with J gene TRBJ1-2, with D possibly being TRBD1 (5 bases). Germline V gives CDR1 LGHDT, CDR2 YNNKEL (reference sequence). The ends were cut back, 1 base at V and 4 bases at J, with 7 bases in the middle. The CDR3 is 13 amino acids. The CDR3 spells CASSQVDSYGYTF. The DNA for the CDR3 is TGTGCCAGCAGCCAAGTTGACAGCTATGGCTACACCTTC.

The chain recombines TRBV5-6 with TRBJ2-7; TRBD1 agrees at 11 bases. Trimming at V came to 1 base and at J to 2 bases, leaving 2 bases not matched to a gene. The CDR3 spans 15 residues. The V gene's germline CDR1 is SGHDT and CDR2 YYEEEE. The CDR3 DNA sequence: TGTGCCAGCAGCTTGCGGACAGGGGGCCCCTACGAGCAGTACTTC. Protein product: CASSLRTGGPYEQYF.

The genes are TRBV7-2 and TRBJ2-5, with 7 nucleotides matching TRBD2. The J segment lost 1 base and the V segment lost 3 bases, leaving 2 bases of the junction unmatched. The CDR3 has 14 amino acids. Germline V gene sequence: CDR1 SGHTA, CDR2 FQGNSA. CDR3 in amino acids: CASSLAGAQETQYF. The CDR3 bases are TGTGCCAGCAGCTTGGCGGGAGCCCAAGAGACCCAGTACTTC.

The V call is TRBV14, the J call TRBJ2-5, with 15 bases identical to TRBD2. V trimming: 5 bases; J trimming: 5 bases; junction bases outside the gene matches: 3. The CDR3 covers 15 residues. In germline, CDR1 is SGHDN, CDR2 FVKESK. The DNA for the CDR3 is TGTGCCAGCAGCTCGGGACTAGCGGGAGGCGAGACCCAGTACTTC. Protein sequence: CASSSGLAGGETQYF. Based on the CDR3 plus reference TRBV14 and TRBJ2-5, the full variable domain is EAGVTQFPSHSVIEKGQTVTLRCDPISGHDNLYWYRRVMGKEIKFLLHFVKESKQDESGMPNNRFLAERTGGTYSTLKVQPAELEDSGVYFCASSSGLAGGETQYFGPGTRLLVL.

The chain employs TRBV5-1 and TRBJ2-7; D not resolved. Germline V gives CDR1 SGHRS, CDR2 YFSETQ. Trimming pared 5 bases from V and 2 bases from J, leaving 11 bases between. The CDR3 consists of 13 residues. CDR3 nucleotide sequence: TGCGCCAGCAGGCCGCTTGGGCCCTACGAGCAGTACTTC. Its protein product is CASRPLGPYEQYF. The whole variable domain, remainder taken from reference TRBV5-1 and TRBJ2-7, is KAGVTQTPRYLIKTRGQQVTLSCSPISGHRSVSWYQQTPGQGLQFLFEYFSETQRNKGNFPGRFSGRQFSNSRSEMNVSTLELGDSALYLCASRPLGPYEQYFGPGTRLTVT.

The DNA of the CDR3 is TGTGCCAGCTCGGACTCAGGGGGGAATCAGCCCCAGCATTTT. Protein sequence: CASSDSGGNQPQHF. The V and J genes are TRBV18 and TRBJ1-5; TRBD1 matches 7 bases. The CDR3 runs 14 residues. Germline trimming cut 6 bases from V and 4 bases from J; bases unmatched to any gene: 6. CDR1 and CDR2 (germline): KGHSH, LQKENI.

This clone has only one observation. J is TRBJ2-3 and V is TRBV3-1 (or the pseudogene TRBV3-2), with 12 bases lining up with TRBD2. The germline V gene encodes CDR1 LGHDT and CDR2 YNNKEL (reference sequence). The CDR3 runs to 15 residues. J lost 6 bases, V lost 4 bases, and 5 bases had no gene match. The CDR3 DNA sequence: TGTGCCAGCAGCCGGACTAGCGGGACCCCGGATACGCAGTATTTT. It yields the protein CASSRTSGTPDTQYF.

Only one count was recorded for this clone. CDR3 nucleotides: TGCAGTGCTAGTAGGGGAATTGCAACTAATGAAAAACTGTTTTTT. This encodes CSASRGIATNEKLFF. This chain uses TRBV20-1 with TRBJ1-4; possible D gene TRBD1, 5 bases. Looked up from germline, CDR1 is DFQATT and CDR2 is SNEGSKA (reference sequence). The CDR3 has 15 residues. The germline V and J ends were trimmed by 3 bases and 0 bases, with 11 bases remaining between them.

This chain connects TRBV5-5 to TRBJ2-5; 7 bases align to TRBD2. Germline CDR1 reads SGHKS; CDR2 reads YYEKEE (reference sequence). V dropped 0 bases and J dropped 2; count of bases not matched to a gene: 7. The CDR3 spans 16 residues. The CDR3 here is CASSLEGGSGQETQYF. The CDR3 region has the DNA TGTGCCAGCAGCTTGGAGGGCGGGAGCGGTCAAGAGACCCAGTACTTC.

The chain combines TRBV10-3 with TRBJ1-1; 11 nucleotides match TRBD1. The CDR3 runs 15 residues. Germline V gene sequence: CDR1 ENHRY, CDR2 SYGVKD. The V gene end was trimmed by 6 bases and the J gene end by 5 bases; junction bases not matched to a gene: 8. The CDR3 region has the DNA TGTGCCATCAGGACCGGGACAGGGGGTGGGACTGAAGCTTTCTTT. Amino acid sequence: CAIRTGTGGGTEAFF.

The count of this clone is one. The chain links TRBV7-9 to TRBJ2-1; 7 bases fit TRBD2. With 2 bases clipped from V and 3 bases from J, the junction kept 4 bases outside the gene matches. From germline, CDR1 is SEHNR and CDR2 FQNEAQ (reference sequence). The CDR3 sequence is 15 residues long. The CDR3 nucleotides are TGTGCCAGCAGCTTAAGCGGGACGGTCTACAATGAGCAGTTCTTC. Residues: CASSLSGTVYNEQFF.

This clone was observed a handful of times. The chain is built from TRBV13 and TRBJ2-2; possibly TRBD2 for D (7 bases). The CDR3 runs 18 residues. Germline CDR1 and CDR2: PRHDT and FYEKMQ (reference sequence). Trimming pared 7 bases from V and 4 bases from J, leaving 25 bases between. The DNA of the CDR3 is TGTGCCAGCACCGAACTAAGTCTTGGGAGGGGGAGCACCGGGGAGCTGTTTTTT. Translation: CASTELSLGRGSTGELFF.

V gene TRBV28 combines with J gene TRBJ1-2; D may be TRBD1 (6 bases). The germline V gene has CDR1 MDHEN and CDR2 SYDVKM. V was clipped by 7 bases and J by 8 bases, with 17 bases between them. The CDR3 has 13 residues. The CDR3: CASTTGQRAGYTF. The CDR3 coding sequence is TGTGCCAGCACCACCGGACAGAGGGCGGGCTACACCTTC.

The rearrangement joins TRBV6-6 to TRBJ1-2; tentatively, D is TRBD1 (5 bases). The germline V gene has CDR1 MNHNY and CDR2 SVGAGI (reference sequence). This CDR3 has 14 amino acids. Trimming left V 7 bases short and J 5 bases short, with 17 bases between. DNA for the CDR3: TGTGCCAGCACCCCCGTGGATAGGGGATATGGCTACACCTTC. Protein product: CASTPVDRGYGYTF.

This chain connects TRBV19 to TRBJ1-6, with D unclear. Germline loops: CDR1 LNHDA, CDR2 SQIVND (reference sequence). The ends were cut back, 3 bases at V and 8 bases at J, with 14 bases in the middle. The CDR3 is 15 residues long. CDR3 sequence reads: CASSIRREKDSPLHF. In DNA, the CDR3 is TGTGCCAGTAGTATCAGGCGGGAAAAGGATTCACCCCTCCACTTT. The whole variable domain, filled in from reference TRBV19 and TRBJ1-6, reads DGGITQSPKYLFRKEGQNVTLSCEQNLNHDAMYWYRQDPGQGLRLIYYSQIVNDFQKGDIAEGYSVSREKKESFPLTVTSAQKNPTAFYLCASSIRREKDSPLHFGNGTRLTVT.

The V call is TRBV7-9, the J call TRBJ1-2; 8 bases line up with TRBD1. The CDR3 loop spans 14 amino acids. V shed 5 bases, J shed 7 bases, and the junction held 9 bases outside the gene matches. Germline assignment: CDR1 SEHNR and CDR2 FQNEAQ (reference sequence). The CDR3 DNA sequence: TGTGCCAGCAGCCACGACAGGGGCGAGGGTGGCTACACCTTC. Its protein is CASSHDRGEGGYTF.

This clone was seen a single time. This chain connects TRBV11-3 to TRBJ2-3, with 9 bases matching TRBD2. Germline V gene data show CDR1 as SGHNT and CDR2 as YENEEA. The CDR3 sequence is 17 residues long. The V gene end was trimmed by 4 bases and the J gene end by 2 bases; junction bases not matched to a gene: 10. The CDR3 spells CASSSSPAGGTTDTQYF. The CDR3, as DNA: TGTGCCAGCAGCTCATCCCCAGCGGGAGGAACCACAGATACGCAGTATTTT. The full variable domain, in which reference TRBV11-3 and TRBJ2-3 provide the parts outside the CDR3, is EAGVVQSPRYKIIEKKQPVAFWCNPISGHNTLYWYLQNLGQGPELLIRYENEEAVDDSQLPKDRFSAERLKGVDSTLKIQPAELGDSAVYLCASSSSPAGGTTDTQYFGPGTRLTVL.

The chain employs TRBV7-2 and TRBJ1-2; TRBD1 agrees at 9 bases. There are 14 residues in the CDR3. The J segment lost 10 bases and the V segment lost 1 base, leaving 7 bases of the junction unmatched. The germline CDR1 and CDR2 sequences are SGHTA and FQGNSA. CDR3 coding DNA: TGTGCCAGCAGCTTAGAAGGACAGGGGCCCCTCTACACCTTC. The encoded protein is CASSLEGQGPLYTF.

The chain uses TRBV4-1 and TRBJ1-2, with 7 bases matching TRBD1. Trimming removed 2 bases from V and 0 bases from J; junction bases left unmatched: 6. CDR1 MGHRA and CDR2 YSYEKL come from the germline V gene. There are 16 residues in the CDR3. CDR3 DNA sequence: TGCGCCAGCAGCCAATCACAGGGGTCTACTAACTATGGCTACACCTTC. It encodes CASSQSQGSTNYGYTF.

The rearrangement links TRBV6-4 to TRBJ2-3; D may be TRBD2 (5 bases). The CDR3 is 14 amino acids. CDR1 is MRHNA and CDR2 is SNTAGT in the germline V gene. The germline V and J ends were trimmed by 2 bases and 3 bases, with 9 bases remaining between them. CDR3 sequence (DNA): TGTGCCAGCAGTGACGGAGCGGAGACAGATACGCAGTATTTT. Translated, it gives CASSDGAETDTQYF.